What follows is one TCR beta chain and its context. This sample stems from a study of blood T cell repertoires in COVID-19. Study summary: PBMCs, B-cell-depleted T cells, or T cells provided the cDNA or gDNA that made up the material.

As processed by the authors: Amplifying reference gene primers gave estimates of nucleated cell counts. Produced via immunoSEQ multiplex PCR; TCRdb's table is partial and in-frame only. D and trimming were read from the DNA, whereas the V and J calls and clone size are those reported in that table. The table shows 100,000 to 150,000 clones, with around 74% occurring only once. Seattle patients were enrolled while actively infected and followed longitudinally. Sample: peripheral blood. This clonotype originated in a man of 80 years or more with COVID-19, enrolled during active disease.

CDR3 region: CASSSGLAERREQYF. CDR3 sequence (DNA): TGTGCCAGCAGCTCCGGACTAGCGGAAAGACGCGAGCAGTACTTC. The chain couples TRBV7-8 to TRBJ2-7; 10 bases map to TRBD2. The V gene end was trimmed by 4 bases and the J gene end by 6 bases; junction bases not matched to a gene: 9. In germline, CDR1 is SGHVS, CDR2 FQNEAQ. The length of the CDR3 is 15 residues.